Sequencing of this T cell receptor (beta chain) was carried out in a study of blood T cells in healthy people across ages. The study, taken as a whole, reports: The study found more naive CD4+ cells and higher diversity in long-lived than aged donors. No conclusive comparison of naive versus antigen-experienced cells was possible with unsorted PBMCs.

About this clonotype: The target antigen is unknown.

J gave up 4 bases and V 8 bases, and 3 bases lay outside the gene matches. This CDR3 has 14 amino acids. Germline lookup yields CDR1 ENHRY and CDR2 SYGVKD. Per-sample PBMC isolation yielded at least 6.5 million cells. Combining a sample-barcoded 5' primer with a J-beta primer mix, a second PCR ran for about 6 to 11 cycles. Researchers report that a template-switch adaptor with 12 random nucleotides tagged each cDNA molecule. A single record per CDR3 protein comes from TCRdb applying MiXCR to the 5' RACE reads. The sample holds roughly 500,000 distinct CDR3 sequences, approximately 30% seen once. The TCR originated in a woman aged 70-85 years in good health. The chain joins TRBV10-3 to TRBJ2-7; 15 bases fit TRBD2. Sequencing input: blood. CDR3 nucleotide sequence: TGTGCCATCCGGACTAGCGGGGGGGTGTACGAGCAGTACTTC. As protein: CAIRTSGGVYEQYF.